The source of this TCR beta chain is a study of shared clonotypes between healthy human individuals. Study in general: Donors consisted of a couple of women and a few men between 18 and 49. Broader study findings: Only blood underwent sampling, and tissue repertoires likely differ.

Profiling relied on immunoSEQ multiplex PCR, and the TCRdb table lists in-frame clones only, not all of them. The sample consists of millions of clones, 90% to 95% of them appearing once. With regard to this clone: Its antigen is undetermined.

The CDR3 contains 15 residues. The trim removed 5 bases at V and 4 bases at J, leaving 7 bases unmatched. CDR1 is SGHTA, CDR2 FQGNSA, per germline. Sequencing input: naive CD4+ T cells sorted from blood. The subset here: CD45RA+ positively selected. The sequence derives from a man younger than 35 in good health. The chain employs TRBV7-2 and TRBJ2-7, with 11 bases matching TRBD1. Written as DNA, the CDR3 is TGTGCCAGCAGCCCAAACGGACAGGGGGCTTACGAGCAGTACTTC. Its translation: CASSPNGQGAYEQYF. Looking up the rest from reference TRBV7-2 and TRBJ2-7 gives the full variable domain: GAGVSQSPSNKVTEKGKDVELRCDPISGHTALYWYRQSLGQGLEFLIYFQGNSAPDKSGLPSDRFSAERTGGSVSTLTIQRTQQEDSAVYLCASSPNGQGAYEQYFGPGTRLTVT.